The 10 T cell receptor beta chains reported below all come from one sample, sequenced in a study of CXCR3-negative and CXCR3-positive naive CD8 T cells. Which antigens these TCRs recognize remains unknown. UMI-labeled TRB cDNA libraries were prepared by 5' RACE. From its re-call of the 5' RACE reads, TCRdb lists each CDR3 protein once, without DNA. Across approximately 100,000 distinct CDR3 sequences, the top ten clones capture about 0.34% of the sample. Study-level points and caveats: Naive cells that were CXCR3-positive had more hydrophobic TRB CDR3s (compared with CXCR3-negative naive cells).

Sequencing was done on a sample of naive CXCR3+ CD8+ T cells from blood. Subset specified: CD45RO-CCR7+CD27+CD95- naive CD8+ T cells expressing CXCR3 (TNR3+). The source of these receptors is a human donor in good health. Some clones in this sample may be carry-over from other donors' samples.

The V and J genes are TRBV3-1 and TRBJ2-7. The germline CDR1 and CDR2 sequences are LGHDT and YNNKEL (reference sequence). The CDR3 extends over 12 amino acids. This CDR3 is CASSQSAYEQYF.

The chain couples TRBV14 to TRBJ1-2; the TCRdb D gene call, TRBD1, has no DNA to confirm it. CDR1 SGHDN and CDR2 FVKESK come from the germline V gene. The CDR3 contains 16 residues. The chain's CDR3 is CASSQDRIPFSYGYTF.

The rearrangement joins TRBV7-3 to TRBJ1-2; TCRdb selects TRBD1, and the lack of DNA leaves this call unchecked. There are 12 residues in the CDR3. Germline V CDR1 and CDR2: SGHTA, FQGTGA. The CDR3 spells CASSLGGDYYTF.

This rearrangement joins TRBV7-2 to TRBJ2-2; TCRdb's D call of TRBD2 is untestable without DNA. The CDR3 is made up of 16 amino acids. Per germline, CDR1 SGHTA and CDR2 FQGNSA. The CDR3 loop reads CASSPGRAGDTGELFF. Full variable domain (remainder filled in from reference TRBV7-2 and TRBJ2-2): GAGVSQSPSNKVTEKGKDVELRCDPISGHTALYWYRQSLGQGLEFLIYFQGNSAPDKSGLPSDRFSAERTGGSVSTLTIQRTQQEDSAVYLCASSPGRAGDTGELFFGEGSRLTVL.

V usage is TRBV4-3 and J usage is TRBJ1-5; the TRBD1 assignment by TCRdb is unverifiable without DNA. Germline lookup yields CDR1 LGHNA and CDR2 YSLEER. The CDR3 spans 14 residues. CDR3 sequence reads: CASSQESGYQPQHF.

The genes are TRBV3-1 and TRBJ2-5. Germline CDR1 is LGHDT and CDR2 is YNNKEL (reference sequence). The CDR3 length is 15 residues. This CDR3 is CASSQDHYYQETQYF.

The chain combines TRBV19 with TRBJ2-2. Germline CDR1 LNHDA, CDR2 SQIVND (reference sequence). The CDR3 runs 13 residues. The CDR3 loop reads CASSVDLTGELFF.

The V call is TRBV7-8, the J call TRBJ2-1. Looked up from germline, CDR1 is SGHVS and CDR2 is FQNEAQ. The CDR3 contains 15 residues. CDR3 amino acids: CASSDVRRSYNEQFF.

The V gene is TRBV29-1, the J gene TRBJ2-5. The CDR3 loop spans 13 amino acids. Germline V gene data show CDR1 as SQVTM and CDR2 as ANQGSEA. The CDR3 sequence is CSVDEGLRETQYF. Combining the CDR3 with reference TRBV29-1 and TRBJ2-5 gives the whole variable domain SAVISQKPSRDICQRGTSLTIQCQVDSQVTMMFWYRQQPGQSLTLIATANQGSEATYESGFVIDKFPISRPNLTFSTLTVSNMSPEDSSIYLCSVDEGLRETQYFGPGTRLLVL.

The chain links TRBV7-6 to TRBJ2-3; with no DNA, the TCRdb D assignment of TRBD1 cannot be verified. CDR1 and CDR2 (germline): SGHVS, FNYEAQ. The length of the CDR3 is 17 residues. CDR3 residues: CASSLFEGTASTDTQYF.